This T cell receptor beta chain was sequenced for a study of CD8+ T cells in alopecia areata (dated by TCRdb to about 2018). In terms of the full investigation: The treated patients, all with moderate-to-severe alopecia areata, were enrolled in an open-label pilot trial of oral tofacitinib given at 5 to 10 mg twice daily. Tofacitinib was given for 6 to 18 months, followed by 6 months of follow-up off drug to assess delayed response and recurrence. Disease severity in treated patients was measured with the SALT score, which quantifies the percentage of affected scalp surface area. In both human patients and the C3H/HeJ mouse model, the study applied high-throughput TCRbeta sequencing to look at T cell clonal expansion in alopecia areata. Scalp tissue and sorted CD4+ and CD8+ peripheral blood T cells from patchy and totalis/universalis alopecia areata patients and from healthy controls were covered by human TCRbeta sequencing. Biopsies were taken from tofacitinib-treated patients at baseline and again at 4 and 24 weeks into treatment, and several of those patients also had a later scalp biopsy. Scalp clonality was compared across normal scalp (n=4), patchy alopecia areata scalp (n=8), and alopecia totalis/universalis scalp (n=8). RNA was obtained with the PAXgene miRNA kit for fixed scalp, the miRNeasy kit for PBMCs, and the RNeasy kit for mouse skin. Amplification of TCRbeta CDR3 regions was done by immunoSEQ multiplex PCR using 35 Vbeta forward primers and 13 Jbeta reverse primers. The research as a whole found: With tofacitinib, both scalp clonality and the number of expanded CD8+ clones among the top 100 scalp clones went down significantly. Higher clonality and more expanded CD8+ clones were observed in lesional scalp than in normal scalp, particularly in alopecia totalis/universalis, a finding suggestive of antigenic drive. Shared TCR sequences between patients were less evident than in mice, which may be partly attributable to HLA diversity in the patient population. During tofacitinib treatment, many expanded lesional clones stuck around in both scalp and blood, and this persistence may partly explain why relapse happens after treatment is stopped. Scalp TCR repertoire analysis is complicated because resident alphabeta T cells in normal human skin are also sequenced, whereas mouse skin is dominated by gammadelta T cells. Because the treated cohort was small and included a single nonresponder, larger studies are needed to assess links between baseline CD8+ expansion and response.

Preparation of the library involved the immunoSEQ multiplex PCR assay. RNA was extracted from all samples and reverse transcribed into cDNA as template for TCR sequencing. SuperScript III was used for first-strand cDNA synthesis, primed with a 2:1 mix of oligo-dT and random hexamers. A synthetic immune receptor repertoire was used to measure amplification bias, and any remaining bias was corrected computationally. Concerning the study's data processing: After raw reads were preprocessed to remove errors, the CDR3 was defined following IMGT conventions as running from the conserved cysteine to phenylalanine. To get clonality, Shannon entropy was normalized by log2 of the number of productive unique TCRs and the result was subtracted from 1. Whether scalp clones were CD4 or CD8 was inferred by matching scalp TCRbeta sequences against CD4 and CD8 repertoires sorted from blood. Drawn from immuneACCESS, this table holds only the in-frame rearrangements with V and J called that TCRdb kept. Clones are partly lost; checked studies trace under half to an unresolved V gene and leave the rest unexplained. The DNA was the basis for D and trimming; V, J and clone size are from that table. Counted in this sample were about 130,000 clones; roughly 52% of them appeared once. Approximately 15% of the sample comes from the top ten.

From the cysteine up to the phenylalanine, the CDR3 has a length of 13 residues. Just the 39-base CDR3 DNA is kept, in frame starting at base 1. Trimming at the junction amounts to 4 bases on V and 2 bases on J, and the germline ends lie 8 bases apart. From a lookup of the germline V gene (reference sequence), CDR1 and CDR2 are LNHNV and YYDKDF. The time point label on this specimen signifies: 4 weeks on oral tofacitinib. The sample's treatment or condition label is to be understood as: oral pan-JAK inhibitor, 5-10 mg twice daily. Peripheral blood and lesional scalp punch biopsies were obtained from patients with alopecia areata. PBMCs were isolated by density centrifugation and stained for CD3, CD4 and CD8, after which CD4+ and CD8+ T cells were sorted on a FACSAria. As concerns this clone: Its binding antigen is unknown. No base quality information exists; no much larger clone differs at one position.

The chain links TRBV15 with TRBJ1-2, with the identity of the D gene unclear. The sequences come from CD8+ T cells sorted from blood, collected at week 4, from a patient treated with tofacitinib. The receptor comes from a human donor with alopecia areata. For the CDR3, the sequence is CATSTTENYGYTF. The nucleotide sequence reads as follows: TGTGCCACCAGCACCACAGAGAACTATGGCTACACCTTC.